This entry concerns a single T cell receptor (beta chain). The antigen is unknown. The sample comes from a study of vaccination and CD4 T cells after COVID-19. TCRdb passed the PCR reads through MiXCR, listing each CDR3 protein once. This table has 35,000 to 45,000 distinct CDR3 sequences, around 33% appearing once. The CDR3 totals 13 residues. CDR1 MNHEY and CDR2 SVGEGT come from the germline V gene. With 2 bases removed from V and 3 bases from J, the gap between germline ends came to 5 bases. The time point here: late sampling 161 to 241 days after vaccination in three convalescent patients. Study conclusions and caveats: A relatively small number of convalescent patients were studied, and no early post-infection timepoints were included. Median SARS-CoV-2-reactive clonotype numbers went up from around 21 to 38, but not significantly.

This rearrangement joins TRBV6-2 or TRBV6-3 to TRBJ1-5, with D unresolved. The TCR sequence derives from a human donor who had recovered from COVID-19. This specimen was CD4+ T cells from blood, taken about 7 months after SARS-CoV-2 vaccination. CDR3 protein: CASSYMDNQPQHF. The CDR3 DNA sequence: TGTGCCAGCAGTTACATGGACAATCAGCCCCAGCATTTT.